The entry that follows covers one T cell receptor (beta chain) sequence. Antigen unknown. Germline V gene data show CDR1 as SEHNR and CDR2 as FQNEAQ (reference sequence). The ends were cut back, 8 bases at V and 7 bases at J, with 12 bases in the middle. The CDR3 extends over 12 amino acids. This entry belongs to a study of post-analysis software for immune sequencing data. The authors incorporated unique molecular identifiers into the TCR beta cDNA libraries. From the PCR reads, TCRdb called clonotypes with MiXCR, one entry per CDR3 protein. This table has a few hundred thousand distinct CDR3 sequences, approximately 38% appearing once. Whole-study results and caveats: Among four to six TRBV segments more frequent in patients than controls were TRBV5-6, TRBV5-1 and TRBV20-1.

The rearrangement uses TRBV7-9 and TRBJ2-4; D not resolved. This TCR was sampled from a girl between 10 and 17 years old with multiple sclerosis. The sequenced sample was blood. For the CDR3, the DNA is TGTGCCAGCGGACCAAAGGAGAACATTCAGTACTTC. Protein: CASGPKENIQYF. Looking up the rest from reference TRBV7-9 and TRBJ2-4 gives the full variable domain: DTGVSQNPRHKITKRGQNVTFRCDPISEHNRLYWYRQTLGQGPEFLTYFQNEAQLEKSRLLSDRFSAERPKGSFSTLEIQRTEQGDSAMYLCASGPKENIQYFGAGTRLSVL.